This TCR beta chain was documented in a study of blood T cell repertoires in COVID-19. Generated by immunoSEQ multiplex PCR, the TCRdb table keeps only in-frame clones and is missing some. The data show over 200,000 clones, about 92% seen once. Deletions cut 4 bases from V and 4 bases from J, with 12 bases between. CDR1 is SGHTA and CDR2 is FQGTGA in the germline V gene. The length of the CDR3 is 14 residues. The origin of this receptor is a man aged 25 to 40 with acute or convalescent COVID-19. Sequences were obtained from peripheral blood. This chain joins TRBV7-3 and TRBJ2-3; possibly TRBD2 for D (6 bases). The DNA for the CDR3 is TGTGCCAGCAGCTCGGGGGTTAATTCAGATACGCAGTATTTT. Its protein is CASSSGVNSDTQYF. The whole variable domain, remainder taken from reference TRBV7-3 and TRBJ2-3, is GAGVSQTPSNKVTEKGKYVELRCDPISGHTALYWYRQSLGQGPEFLIYFQGTGAADDSGLPNDRFFAVRPEGSVSTLKIQRTERGDSAVYLCASSSGVNSDTQYFGPGTRLTVL.